The table lists the clone carrying this T cell receptor beta chain with many counts. The J segment lost 0 bases and the V segment lost 11 bases, leaving 6 bases of the junction unmatched. The CDR3 has 14 amino acids. The germline gives CDR1 SEHNR, CDR2 FQNEAQ (reference sequence). Methods used by the authors: The authors estimated nucleated cell counts from reference gene primer amplification. Data came from immunoSEQ multiplex PCR; TCRdb stores just in-frame clones and leaves some out. D and trimming come from the DNA, and the V and J calls and clone size come from that table. This sample has tens of thousands of clones, with 75% to 85% found just once. The data originate from a study of blood T cell repertoires in COVID-19. On the study more broadly: PBMCs, B-cell-depleted T cells, or T cells provided the cDNA or gDNA that made up the material.

The TCR originated in an older woman with acute or convalescent COVID-19. The chain carries TRBV7-9 and TRBJ2-1; TRBD2 aligns across 8 bases. Material: peripheral blood. The CDR3: CAGDSGNSYNEQFF. The CDR3 DNA reads as TGTGCCGGCGATAGCGGGAACTCCTACAATGAGCAGTTCTTC. The whole variable domain, remainder taken from reference TRBV7-9 and TRBJ2-1, is DTGVSQNPRHKITKRGQNVTFRCDPISEHNRLYWYRQTLGQGPEFLTYFQNEAQLEKSRLLSDRFSAERPKGSFSTLEIQRTEQGDSAMYLCAGDSGNSYNEQFFGPGTRLTVL.